This TCR beta chain was identified during a study of shared clonotypes between healthy human individuals. This CDR3 has 12 residues. Germline assignment: CDR1 MNHEY and CDR2 SMNVEV (reference sequence). V lost 7 bases and J lost 7, with 11 bases in between. Repertoires were generated with immunoSEQ multiplex PCR, while TCRdb's copy carries only in-frame clones and drops some. This sample yields some 630,000 clones, of which around 72% are seen a single time; about 1.8% belongs to the top ten. This clone has a handful of counts. Each of the donors was a healthy adult who was HIV-negative and had not had a recent acute infection or vaccination.

The chain joins TRBV27 to TRBJ1-5; weak D call: TRBD1 (6 bases). This clonotype originated in a woman in her twenties or thirties in good health. The sequencing input was memory CD4+ T cells sorted from blood. Subset in this sample: CD45RA-negative fraction. In nucleotides, the CDR3 is TGTGCCAGCAAGATACAGGGACAGCCCCAGCATTTT. The encoded protein is CASKIQGQPQHF.